This T cell receptor beta chain was found in a study of long-term antiretroviral therapy in people with HIV. Background on the study: Some samples came about a decade before the 2015 immediate-ART recommendation, and these were the earliest.

Runs used v3.0 of the immunoSEQ assay and were done at survey level. Here immunoSEQ multiplex PCR was the method, and the copy in TCRdb shows in-frame clones only, minus some. The table has 25,000 to 30,000 clones, approximately 90% seen once. Study-level results: HIV repertoires spanned tighter CDR3 length ranges than controls did. Despite increasing after ART, diversity remained lower than that of transplant donor controls. Gathering of blood took place between the mid-2000s and the late 2010s, possibly under older ART regimens.

For this clone: What it recognizes is unknown.

CDR3 length equals 14 residues. Per germline, CDR1 SGHNT and CDR2 YYREEE (reference sequence). The V gene lost 0 bases and the J gene lost 1 base, with 8 bases spanning the gap. The starting material was unsorted PBMCs, obtained 3.1 years after starting antiretroviral therapy. The clonotype originates from a man aged 18 to 29 with HIV. V is TRBV5-4 and J is TRBJ2-7; D is possibly TRBD1 (6 bases). In DNA, the CDR3 is TGTGCCAGCAGCTTGGACAGGGCATCCTACGAGCAGTACTTC. This translates into CASSLDRASYEQYF.